The present entry profiles one T cell receptor beta chain with its context. Its antigen is currently unknown. Graves' hyperthyroidism without ophthalmopathy progression within 18 months was termed stable. Cells are PBMCs isolated from around 9.4 ml of fresh blood. The record originates from a study of T cells in Graves' hyperthyroidism and ophthalmopathy. The study, taken as a whole, reports: Most clonotypes expanded in thyroid above 0.001 were likewise present in blood.

Amplified TCR beta CDR3 regions derived from RNA transcripts. During a first-round RT-PCR of the TCR CDR3, the HTBI primer set was used. A single record per CDR3 protein comes from TCRdb applying MiXCR to the multiplex PCR reads. This sample has 370,000 or so distinct CDR3 sequences, with 25% found just once. The receptor was isolated from a man aged 45-65 years with Graves' hyperthyroidism. The sample taken for sequencing was blood.

The CDR3, as DNA: TGTGCCAGCAGTCAAAAACTAGGGACTGAAGCTTTCTTT. It encodes CASSQKLGTEAFF. The V call is TRBV6-2 or TRBV6-3, the J call TRBJ1-1; D is uncertain. The germline V and J ends were trimmed by 5 bases and 5 bases, with 12 bases remaining between them. Germline assignment: CDR1 MNHEY and CDR2 SVGEGT. The CDR3 covers 13 residues.